One and the same sample provided the 7 T cell receptor beta chains below, sequenced in a study of STAT3 mutations in large granular lymphocyte leukemia. TCRdb keeps only in-frame clones here, not all; method: immunoSEQ multiplex PCR. The table records 30,000 to 35,000 clones, 60% to 85% of them present only once. Antigens for these TCRs are unknown. Notes on the study in general: Every T-cell large granular lymphocyte leukemia patient had at least one immunodominant TCR beta clonotype.

Sequences were obtained from peripheral blood mononuclear cells. These receptors were taken from a woman aged 50 to 65 with T-cell large granular lymphocyte leukemia. Some clones in this sample may be carry-over from other donors' samples.

This clone was recorded a few times. The CDR3 nucleotides are TGTGCCAGCAGCTTAGCCAGAACCGGGGAGCTGTTTTTT. Protein sequence: CASSLARTGELFF. The chain employs TRBV5-4 and TRBJ2-2; no firm D call. The CDR3 is made up of 13 amino acids. Trimming shortened V by 2 bases and J by 5 bases, and 7 bases separated the two germline ends. Germline CDR1 SGHNT, CDR2 YYREEE (reference sequence).

A note on this clone: One end of the junction does not line up with germline, which may come from a read error. The same CDR3 also results from other DNA sequences found in this sample. The J gene is TRBJ2-3, the V gene TRBV5-4; 8 positions match TRBD1. Germline V CDR1 and CDR2: SGHNT, YYREEE (reference sequence). CDR3 length equals 16 residues. The CDR3 DNA is TGCGCCAGCAGCCAAGATATGGGACAGGGCACAGATACGCAGTATTTT. Protein sequence: CASSQDMGQGTDTQYF.

The V call is TRBV9, the J call TRBJ2-1, with D possibly TRBD1 on 5 matching bases. V was clipped by 3 bases and J by 2 bases, with 15 bases between them. In germline, CDR1 is SGDLS, CDR2 YYNGEE. The CDR3 is made up of 16 amino acids. Here the CDR3 DNA reads TGTGCCAGCAGCGCGGCAGGGTTTTACGCCTACAATGAGCAGTTCTTC. Residues: CASSAAGFYAYNEQFF.

The rearrangement joins TRBV5-1 to TRBJ2-5; D unclear. V gave up 1 base and J gave up 5 bases, with 6 bases separating them. Germline V lookup: CDR1 SGHRS, CDR2 YFSETQ. CDR3 length: 12 amino acids. The CDR3 DNA follows: TGCGCCAGCAGCTTGTCCCGGGAGACCCAGTACTTC. Amino acids: CASSLSRETQYF.

In nucleotides, the CDR3 is TGTGCCAGCTCACCACCGGGGACTAGCGGGAGTGAGACCCAGTACTTC. It encodes CASSPPGTSGSETQYF. The chain has TRBV18 and TRBJ2-5; 14 bases align to TRBD2. V lost 0 bases, J lost 5 bases, and 2 bases stayed unmatched. Germline CDR1 is KGHSH and CDR2 is LQKENI. The CDR3 consists of 16 residues.

The chain links TRBV29-1 to TRBJ1-2, with D possibly matching TRBD1 (5 bases). The CDR3 covers 12 residues. Germline values: CDR1 SQVTM, CDR2 ANQGSEA. Trimming stripped 4 bases from V and 4 bases from J, with 10 bases between. In DNA form, the CDR3 reads TGCAGCGTTGCGGGGGGAGGCTATGGCTACACCTTC. It is translated as CSVAGGGYGYTF.

This sequence joins TRBV7-9 and TRBJ1-1, with D tentatively TRBD1 (5 bases). The germline CDR1 and CDR2 sequences are SEHNR and FQNEAQ (reference sequence). The V gene lost 3 bases and the J gene lost 7 bases, with 15 bases spanning the gap. This CDR3 has 14 amino acids. Here the CDR3 DNA reads TGTGCCAGCAGCTTGTCCGGGACCTCGAATGAAGCTTTCTTT. This sequence encodes CASSLSGTSNEAFF.